The 18 T cell receptor beta chains below all came from one sample that was sequenced in a study of beta chain features in type 1 diabetes (dated by TCRdb to 2017 to 2018). Library generation was performed with the immunoSEQ multiplex PCR assay. The entire amount of isolated RNA was reverse transcribed using the High Capacity cDNA Reverse Transcription Kit, so the sequenced TCRB transcripts were expressed ones. TCRdb carries this immuneACCESS record with in-frame sequences only. Its versions omit some clonotypes, under half of them owing to an unresolved V gene in the studies checked, with the rest unexplained. Recorded for this sample are 600,000 to 650,000 clones; 15% to 19% of them occurred a single time. Together, the top ten hold more than 0.08% of the sample. Material: naive CD4+ T cells from blood. The cell subset or site label, read with the paper, signifies: true naive CD4+ T cells. The receptors originated from a man younger than 35 in good health.

The V call is TRBV4-3, the J call TRBJ2-2; D unresolved. In germline, CDR1 is LGHNA, CDR2 YSLEER. The CDR3 has 16 residues. V shed 2 bases and J shed 7 bases, with 17 bases lying between them. CDR3 protein: CASSQLSGHLLGELFF. In nucleotides, the CDR3 is TGCGCCAGCAGCCAACTCTCGGGCCACTTGCTCGGGGAGCTGTTTTTT.

This clone was found a few times. The V and J genes are TRBV19 and TRBJ2-7, with 7 bases fitting TRBD1. CDR1 and CDR2 (germline): LNHDA, SQIVND (reference sequence). J was trimmed by 2 bases and V by 3 bases; bases with no gene match: 4. This CDR3 spans 14 amino acids. CDR3 protein: CASSINRGAYEQYF. The CDR3 DNA reads as TGTGCCAGTAGTATCAACAGGGGCGCCTACGAGCAGTACTTC.

The chain joins TRBV2 to TRBJ1-2; no firm D call. V was pared by 4 bases and J by 5 bases, with 11 bases between. Germline CDR1 and CDR2: SNHLY and FYNNEI. The CDR3 runs 13 residues. The CDR3 nucleotides read TGTGCCAGCAGTGTCCTAGTTACGTATGGCTACACCTTC. Its protein product is CASSVLVTYGYTF.

The sample holds a few counts of this clone. This chain uses TRBV9 with TRBJ2-5, with D tentatively TRBD1 or TRBD2 (6 bases each). The CDR3 consists of 14 residues. Trimming took 4 bases from V and 5 from J, leaving 15 bases between them. CDR1 and CDR2 from the germline V gene are SGDLS and YYNGEE. This chain's CDR3 is CASSPPGAGETQYF. In DNA form, the CDR3 reads TGTGCCAGCAGCCCCCCGGGGGCCGGGGAGACCCAGTACTTC.

This clone was counted between two and nine times. The chain carries TRBV10-3 and TRBJ1-1; D possibly corresponds to TRBD1 (5 bases). Germline-derived CDR1 and CDR2 are ENHRY and SYGVKD. V was clipped by 11 bases and J by 1 base, with 17 bases between them. The CDR3 has 14 residues. The CDR3 DNA is TGTGCCGTGAGACCCGGGACTGGGAACACTGAAGCTTTCTTT. It yields the protein CAVRPGTGNTEAFF.

There are a few counts of this clone. The gene calls are TRBV27 and TRBJ2-7, with 7 bases fitting TRBD2. In germline, CDR1 is MNHEY, CDR2 SMNVEV (reference sequence). This CDR3 contains 15 residues. With 7 bases clipped from V and 5 bases from J, the junction kept 14 bases outside the gene matches. The CDR3, as DNA: TGTGCCAGCACTTCATCAGGACTAGGGGCCCACGAGCAGTACTTC. Translated: CASTSSGLGAHEQYF.

The gene calls are TRBV25-1 and TRBJ1-2; 11 positions match TRBD1. From germline, CDR1 is MGHDK and CDR2 SYGVNS. With V trimmed by 5 bases and J by 0 bases, 8 bases remained unmatched. This CDR3 spans 17 amino acids. Here the CDR3 reads CASSHPGTGGANYGYTF. CDR3 DNA: TGTGCCAGCAGTCATCCTGGGACAGGGGGAGCTAACTATGGCTACACCTTC.

V usage is TRBV7-9 and J usage is TRBJ2-5; D is perhaps TRBD1 (5 bases). Trimming left V 11 bases short and J 0 bases short, with 13 bases between. The CDR3 length is 13 residues. Germline assignment: CDR1 SEHNR and CDR2 FQNEAQ (reference sequence). The CDR3 spells CAQFDSNQETQYF. CDR3 coding DNA: TGTGCCCAATTTGACAGTAACCAAGAGACCCAGTACTTC.

Only a few counts were recorded for this clone. V is TRBV7-2 and J is TRBJ1-5; D might be TRBD1 (5 bases). V lost 0 bases, J lost 2 bases, and 14 bases lay in between. Germline loops: CDR1 SGHTA, CDR2 FQGNSA. This CDR3 has 17 amino acids. CDR3 in amino acids: CASSLALSGSRNQPQHF. CDR3 DNA: TGTGCCAGCAGCTTAGCCTTGTCAGGGTCGCGCAATCAGCCCCAGCATTTT.

This clone was counted a few times. The chain has TRBV6-5 and TRBJ1-5; D gene ambiguous. V shed 8 bases and J shed 1 base, with 12 bases lying between them. The CDR3 sequence is 14 residues long. Germline CDR1 reads MNHEY; CDR2 reads SVGAGI. The CDR3 DNA is TGTGCCAGCCGACGAAGTGGGAGCAATCAGCCCCAGCATTTT. Its translation: CASRRSGSNQPQHF.

The CDR3 reads CASRTDSGGYTF. CDR3 nucleotide sequence: TGTGCCAGCAGAACGGACAGCGGCGGCTACACCTTC. The chain employs TRBV4-2 and TRBJ1-2; D might be TRBD1 (6 bases). V shed 6 bases and J shed 8 bases, with 13 bases lying between them. The CDR3 loop spans 12 amino acids. Germline CDR1 reads LGHNA; CDR2 reads YNFKEQ.

In its sample, this clone was seen a few times. The V gene is TRBV30, the J gene TRBJ2-5; D unclear. The DNA end is a closer match to TRBJ2-7, so the J assignment may be wrong. The germline gives CDR1 GTSNPN, CDR2 SVGIG (reference sequence). This CDR3 has 11 amino acids. As DNA, the CDR3 is TGTGCCTGGAATAGAATGTACGAGCAGTACTTC. Residues: CAWNRMYEQYF.

This clone was detected a few times. The CDR3, as DNA: TGTGCCAGCAGTTCAAGGGGGACTGGGGCCAACGTCCTGACTTTC. This encodes CASSSRGTGANVLTF. The rearrangement joins TRBV28 to TRBJ2-6; D is perhaps TRBD1 (6 bases). CDR1 is MDHEN and CDR2 is SYDVKM in the germline V gene. V dropped 4 bases and J dropped 2 bases, with 9 bases sitting between them. The CDR3 has 15 amino acids. The entire variable domain, with the rest obtained from reference TRBV28 and TRBJ2-6, is as follows: DVKVTQSSRYLVKRTGEKVFLECVQDMDHENMFWYRQDPGLGLRLIYFSYDVKMKEKGDIPEGYSVSREKKERFSLILESASTNQTSMYLCASSSRGTGANVLTFGAGSRLTVL.

The rearrangement joins TRBV18 to TRBJ2-7; D gene ambiguous. CDR3 length: 13 amino acids. In germline, CDR1 is KGHSH, CDR2 LQKENI. Trimming pared 2 bases from V and 0 bases from J, leaving 5 bases between. CDR3 in amino acids: CASSPGFSYEQYF. The CDR3 nucleotides are TGTGCCAGCTCACCAGGGTTCTCCTACGAGCAGTACTTC. The complete variable domain, with remaining parts taken from reference TRBV18 and TRBJ2-7, reads NAGVMQNPRHLVRRRGQEARLRCSPMKGHSHVYWYRQLPEEGLKFMVYLQKENIIDESGMPKERFSAEFPKEGPSILRIQQVVRGDSAAYFCASSPGFSYEQYFGPGTRLTVT.

V and J are TRBV10-3 and TRBJ2-5; 10 bases match TRBD2. The CDR3 length is 16 residues. Germline V gene lookup returns CDR1 ENHRY and CDR2 SYGVKD. J lost 2 bases, V lost 8 bases, and 11 bases had no gene match. CDR3 in DNA: TGTGCCATCGCCCTCCCGGCTAGCGGGGGACAAGAGACCCAGTACTTC. This encodes CAIALPASGGQETQYF.

This clone came up a few times. The V gene is TRBV15, the J gene TRBJ1-5, with a weak D call TRBD1 (6 bases). Germline CDR1 reads LNHNV; CDR2 reads YYDKDF (reference sequence). This CDR3 has 14 residues. Trimming removed 3 bases from V and 7 bases from J, with 13 bases in between. CDR3 DNA sequence: TGTGCCACCAGCAGTCTTACAGGGTACCAGCCCCAGCATTTT. Encoded protein: CATSSLTGYQPQHF.

This clone was seen more than once but under ten times. The V gene is TRBV5-6, the J gene TRBJ1-4; weak D call: TRBD1 (6 bases). Germline V gene sequence: CDR1 SGHDT, CDR2 YYEEEE. The V and J ends lost 0 bases and 2 bases respectively, with 14 bases between them. CDR3 size: 17 residues. The CDR3 bases are TGTGCCAGCAGCTTGGCTGGCAGGGGTAGGACTAATGAAAAACTGTTTTTT. Protein: CASSLAGRGRTNEKLFF.

The chain joins TRBV7-2 to TRBJ2-7; TRBD1 aligns across 7 bases. This CDR3 region has 17 residues. V dropped 2 bases and J dropped 4; count of bases not matched to a gene: 14. Germline loops: CDR1 SGHTA, CDR2 FQGNSA. The chain's CDR3 is CASSLKRPGQMMYEQYF. The CDR3 region has the DNA TGTGCCAGCAGCTTAAAAAGACCGGGACAGATGATGTACGAGCAGTACTTC.